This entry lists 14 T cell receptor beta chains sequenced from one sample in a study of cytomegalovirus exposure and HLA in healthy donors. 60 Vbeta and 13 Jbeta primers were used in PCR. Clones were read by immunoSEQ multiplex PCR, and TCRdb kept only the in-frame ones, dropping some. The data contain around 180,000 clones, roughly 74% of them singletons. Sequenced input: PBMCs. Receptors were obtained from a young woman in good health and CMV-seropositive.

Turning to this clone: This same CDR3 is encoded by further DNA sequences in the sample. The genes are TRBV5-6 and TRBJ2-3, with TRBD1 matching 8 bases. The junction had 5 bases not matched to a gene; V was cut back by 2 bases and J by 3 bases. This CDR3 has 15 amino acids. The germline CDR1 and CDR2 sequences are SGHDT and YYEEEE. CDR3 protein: CASSLGQGATDTQYF. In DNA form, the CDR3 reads TGTGCCAGCAGCTTAGGGCAGGGGGCAACAGATACGCAGTATTTT.

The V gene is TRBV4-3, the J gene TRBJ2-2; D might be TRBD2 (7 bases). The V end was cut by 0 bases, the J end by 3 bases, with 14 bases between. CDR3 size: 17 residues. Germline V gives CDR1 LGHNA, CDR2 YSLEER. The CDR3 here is CASSQEGGGGDTGELFF. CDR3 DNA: TGCGCCAGCAGCCAAGAGGGGGGCGGGGGCGACACCGGGGAGCTGTTTTTT.

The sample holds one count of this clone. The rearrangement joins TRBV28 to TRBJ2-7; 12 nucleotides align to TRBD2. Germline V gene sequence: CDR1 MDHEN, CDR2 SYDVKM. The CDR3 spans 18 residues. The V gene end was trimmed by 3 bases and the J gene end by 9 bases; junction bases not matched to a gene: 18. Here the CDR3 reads CASSLVLAGGQWHPGQYF. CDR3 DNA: TGTGCCAGCAGTTTGGTGCTAGCGGGAGGGCAATGGCATCCCGGGCAGTACTTC.

The CDR3 loop reads CASSVSGIANYEQYF. As DNA, the CDR3 is TGCGCCAGCAGCGTCTCGGGGATAGCTAACTACGAGCAGTACTTC. The chain recombines TRBV4-3 with TRBJ2-7; perhaps TRBD2 as D (5 bases). The germline gives CDR1 LGHNA, CDR2 YSLEER. V gave up 5 bases and J gave up 3 bases, with 17 bases separating them. The CDR3 covers 15 residues.

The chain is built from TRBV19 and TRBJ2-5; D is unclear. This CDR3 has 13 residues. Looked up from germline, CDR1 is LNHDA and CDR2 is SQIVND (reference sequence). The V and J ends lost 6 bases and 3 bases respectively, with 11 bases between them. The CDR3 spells CASRLNSEETQYF. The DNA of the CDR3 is TGTGCCAGTAGATTGAACTCTGAAGAGACCCAGTACTTC.

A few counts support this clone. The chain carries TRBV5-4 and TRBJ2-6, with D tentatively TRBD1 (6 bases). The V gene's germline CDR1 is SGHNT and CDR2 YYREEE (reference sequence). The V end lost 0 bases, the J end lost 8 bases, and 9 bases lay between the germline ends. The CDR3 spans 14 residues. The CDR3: CASSLAGATNVLTF. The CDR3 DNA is TGTGCCAGCAGCTTGGCAGGGGCAACCAACGTCCTGACTTTC.

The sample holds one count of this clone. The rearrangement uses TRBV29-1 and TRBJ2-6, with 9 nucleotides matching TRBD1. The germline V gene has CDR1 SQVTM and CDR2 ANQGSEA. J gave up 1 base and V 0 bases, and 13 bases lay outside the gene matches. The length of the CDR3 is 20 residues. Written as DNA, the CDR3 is TGCAGCGTTGAAGATTTTTTGGGGGGACAGGGTATATCTGGGGCCAACGTCCTGACTTTC. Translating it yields CSVEDFLGGQGISGANVLTF.

The DNA of the CDR3 is TGTGCCAGCACTAGCAACCGCGAGCAGTACTTC. This translates into CASTSNREQYF. The rearrangement uses TRBV6-5 and TRBJ2-7, with D tentatively TRBD2 (5 bases). Germline V gene data show CDR1 as MNHEY and CDR2 as SVGAGI. The CDR3 extends over 11 amino acids. The V end lost 7 bases, the J end lost 6 bases, and 10 bases lay between the germline ends.

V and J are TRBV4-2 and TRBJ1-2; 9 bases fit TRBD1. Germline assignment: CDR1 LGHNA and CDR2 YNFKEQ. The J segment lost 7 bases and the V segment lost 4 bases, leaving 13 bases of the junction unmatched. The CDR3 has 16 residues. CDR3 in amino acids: CASSLGQGGAGSGYTF. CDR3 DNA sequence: TGTGCCAGCAGCCTGGGACAGGGCGGAGCTGGGAGTGGCTACACCTTC.

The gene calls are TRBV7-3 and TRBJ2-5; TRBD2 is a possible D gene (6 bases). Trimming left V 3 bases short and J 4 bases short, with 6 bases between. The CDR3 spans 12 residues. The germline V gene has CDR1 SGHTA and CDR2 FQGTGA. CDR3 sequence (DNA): TGTGCCAGCAGCTTCGGGGGAGAGACCCAGTACTTC. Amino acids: CASSFGGETQYF.

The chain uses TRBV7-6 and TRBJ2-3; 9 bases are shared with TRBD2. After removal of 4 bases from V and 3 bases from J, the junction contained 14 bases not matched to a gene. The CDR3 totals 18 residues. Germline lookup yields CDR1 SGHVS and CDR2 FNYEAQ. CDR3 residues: CASSSPVVSGRGTDTQYF. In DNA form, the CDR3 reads TGTGCCAGCAGCTCTCCTGTGGTTAGCGGGAGAGGGACAGATACGCAGTATTTT.

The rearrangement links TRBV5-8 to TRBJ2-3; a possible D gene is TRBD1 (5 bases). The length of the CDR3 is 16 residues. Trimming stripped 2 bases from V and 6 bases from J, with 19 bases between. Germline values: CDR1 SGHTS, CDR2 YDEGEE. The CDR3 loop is CASSLDGQGPGDTQYF. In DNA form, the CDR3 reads TGTGCCAGCAGCTTAGATGGGCAGGGCCCCGGGGATACGCAGTATTTT.

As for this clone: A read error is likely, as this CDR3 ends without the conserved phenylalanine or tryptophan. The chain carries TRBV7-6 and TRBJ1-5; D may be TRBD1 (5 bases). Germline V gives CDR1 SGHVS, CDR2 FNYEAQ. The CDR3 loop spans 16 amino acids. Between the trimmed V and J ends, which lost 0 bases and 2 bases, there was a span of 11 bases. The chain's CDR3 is CASSLARGPRNQPQHL. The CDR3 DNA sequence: TGTGCCAGCAGCTTAGCGCGGGGACCTCGCAATCAGCCCCAGCATCTT.

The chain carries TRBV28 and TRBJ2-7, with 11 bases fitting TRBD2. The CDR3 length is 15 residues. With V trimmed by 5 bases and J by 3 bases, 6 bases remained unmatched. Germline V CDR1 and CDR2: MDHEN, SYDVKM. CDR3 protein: CASSQRLAGIYEQYF. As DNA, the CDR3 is TGTGCCAGCAGTCAAAGACTAGCGGGGATCTACGAGCAGTACTTC.